The rows below give T cell receptor beta chains drawn from one sample of a study of shared clonotypes between healthy human individuals. The table came from immunoSEQ multiplex PCR; TCRdb's copy has only in-frame clones and leaves some out. The table shows 2 million to 3 million clones, with 90% to 95% occurring only once. The sample consisted of naive CD4+ T cells from PBMCs. Receptors were obtained from a man aged 18 to 30 in good health. Some clones in this sample may be carry-over from other donors' samples. Both conserved end residues are part of each CDR3. The order of the fields is D gene, V gene, clone size, J gene, CDR3 protein, CDR3 DNA. D genes are given only for firm matches. Clone sizes are given selectively: once, few, many, or a class where the clone is expanded.

.	TRBV4-3	once	TRBJ2-2	CASSVAGNTGELFF	TGCGCCAGCAGCGTGGCCGGTAACACCGGGGAGCTGTTTTTT
TRBD1	TRBV5-4	.	TRBJ1-2	CASSSGVGTGAHLNYGYTF	TGTGCCAGCAGCTCGGGGGTAGGGACAGGGGCCCACTTGAACTATGGCTACACCTTC
.	TRBV30	.	TRBJ1-4	CAWSVIRRGELFF	TGTGCCTGGAGTGTGATACGTCGGGGGGAACTGTTTTTT
.	TRBV28	.	TRBJ2-1	CASSFLPGEYNEQFF	TGTGCCAGCAGTTTTTTGCCAGGAGAGTACAATGAGCAGTTCTTC
.	TRBV18	.	TRBJ2-1	CASSPPAAYNEQFF	TGTGCCAGCTCACCACCGGCTGCCTACAATGAGCAGTTCTTC
.	TRBV5-5	.	TRBJ1-5	CASSLSGLLSNQPQHF	TGTGCCAGCAGCTTGTCGGGGCTTCTCAGCAATCAGCCCCAGCATTTT
.	TRBV15	.	TRBJ2-7	CATSPRLGYEQYF	TGTGCCACCAGCCCACGACTAGGGTACGAGCAGTACTTC
.	TRBV20-1	.	TRBJ1-3	CSAQGNTIYF	TGCAGTGCTCAGGGAAACACCATATATTTT
.	TRBV6-1	.	TRBJ1-2	CASSEFGRSNYGYTF	TGTGCCAGCAGTGAATTTGGGAGGAGTAACTATGGCTACACCTTC
.	TRBV5-4	.	TRBJ2-3	CASSRGGRAQTDTQYF	TGTGCCAGCAGCCGGGGCGGTAGGGCTCAAACAGATACGCAGTATTTT
.	TRBV27	once	TRBJ1-1	CASSRHQMAPGDTEAFF	TGTGCCAGCAGTCGTCACCAGATGGCACCGGGGGACACTGAAGCTTTCTTT
.	TRBV29-1	.	TRBJ2-1	CTIIPGRSYNEQFF	TGCACCATAATACCAGGACGCTCCTACAATGAGCAGTTCTTC
.	TRBV19	.	TRBJ1-1	CASGRGSGYTEAFF	TGTGCCAGCGGTAGAGGCAGTGGATACACTGAAGCTTTCTTT
TRBD2	TRBV7-2	.	TRBJ2-3	CASIPGSGGTQYF	TGTGCCAGCATCCCCGGTTCGGGGGGGACGCAGTATTTT
.	TRBV7-9	.	TRBJ1-2	CASSLSSGNYGYTF	TGTGCCAGCAGCTTAAGTTCAGGAAATTATGGCTACACCTTC
TRBD1	TRBV5-6	.	TRBJ2-2	CASSLLSNRGLTGELFF	TGTGCCAGCAGCTTGCTCTCGAACAGGGGCCTCACCGGGGAGCTGTTTTTT
.	TRBV27	.	TRBJ2-7	CPLTYEQYF	TGTCCCCTGACCTACGAGCAGTACTTC
TRBD2	TRBV29-1	.	TRBJ2-3	CSVGSGSSTDTQYF	TGCAGCGTTGGCAGCGGGAGTAGCACAGATACGCAGTATTTT
.	TRBV30	few	TRBJ1-1	CAWRVNTEAFF	TGTGCCTGGAGGGTGAACACTGAAGCTTTCTTT
TRBD1	TRBV4-3	.	TRBJ1-1	CASSRTSQTGGVLAFF	TGCGCCAGCAGCCGGACAAGCCAGACAGGGGGCGTCTTGGCTTTCTTT
.	TRBV1	once	TRBJ1-5	CTSSVGRCNQPQHF	TGCACCAGCAGTGTGGGACGGTGCAATCAGCCCCAGCATTTT
.	TRBV19	.	TRBJ1-5	CASSMGTVSNQPQHF	TGTGCCAGTAGTATGGGGACGGTTAGCAATCAGCCCCAGCATTTT
.	TRBV27	.	TRBJ2-3	CASSLLRPGGTDTQYF	TGTGCCAGCAGTTTACTCCGTCCGGGGGGCACAGATACGCAGTATTTT
TRBD1	TRBV5-1	.	TRBJ2-7	CASSSGTGEVEQYF	TGCGCCAGCAGCTCGGGGACAGGGGAGGTCGAGCAGTACTTC